The sequence of this TCR beta chain was determined in a study of PD-1 blockade in mismatch repair-deficient tumors. At the level of the study: Patients had around 11 mismatch repair-deficient cancer types and were previously treated and progressing.

Study-wide points: Rapid post-treatment expansion, then contraction, generally preceding radiologic response, marked tumor-resident clones.

All patients were mismatch repair deficient, assessed by either PCR or immunohistochemistry. TCRs were sequenced from three patients responding to pembrolizumab. TCRdb's table, derived via immunoSEQ multiplex PCR, lists solely in-frame clones and lacks some. The sample lists some 100,000 clones; 82% were seen once. Regarding this clone: Its antigen is unidentified.

The CDR3 contains 18 residues. The material sequenced was peripheral blood, taken roughly eight months after starting pembrolizumab. The rearrangement links TRBV1 to TRBJ2-7; no check of the table's D call, TRBD2, against the DNA was made. TRBV1 is a pseudogene locus. The receptor was derived from an adult with mismatch repair-deficient cancer. Here the CDR3 reads CTSSQDRGLAGGSYEQYF. CDR3 DNA: TGCACCAGCAGCCAAGATAGGGGACTAGCGGGTGGCTCCTACGAGCAGTACTTC.